The rows below give T cell receptor beta chains drawn from one sample of a study of cytomegalovirus exposure and HLA in healthy donors. Here immunoSEQ multiplex PCR was the method, and the copy in TCRdb shows in-frame clones only, minus some. The sample consists of more than 100,000 clones, roughly 71% of them appearing once. Specimen: PBMCs. The source is a woman between 50 and 59 years old in good health and CMV-seropositive. Both conserved end residues are part of each CDR3. Fields, in order: V gene, J gene, clone size, D gene, CDR3 protein, CDR3 DNA. A D gene is named only where the DNA matches it firmly. Clone size, where shown, is once, few, many, or a class for clones that have expanded.

V gene: TRBV2; J gene: TRBJ1-6; clone size: once; D gene: .; CDR3 protein: CASTPSSYNSPLHF; CDR3 DNA: TGTGCCAGCACCCCCAGCTCCTATAATTCACCCCTCCACTTT
V gene: TRBV6-5; J gene: TRBJ2-1; clone size: .; D gene: .; CDR3 protein: CASSPQGYNEQFF; CDR3 DNA: TGTGCCAGCAGCCCCCAGGGGTACAATGAGCAGTTCTTC
V gene: TRBV11-2; J gene: TRBJ2-5; clone size: .; D gene: .; CDR3 protein: CASSLLRTQYF; CDR3 DNA: TGTGCCAGCAGCTTACTACGAACCCAGTACTTC
V gene: TRBV11-3; J gene: TRBJ1-3; clone size: many; D gene: .; CDR3 protein: CASSWGGMEGNTIYF; CDR3 DNA: TGTGCCAGCAGCTGGGGCGGGATGGAAGGAAACACCATATATTTT
V gene: TRBV19; J gene: TRBJ1-5; clone size: .; D gene: .; CDR3 protein: CASSSSATSLFNQPQHF; CDR3 DNA: TGTGCCAGTAGTTCATCCGCAACTTCCCTTTTCAATCAGCCCCAGCATTTT
V gene: TRBV7-2; J gene: TRBJ2-7; clone size: .; D gene: TRBD1; CDR3 protein: CASSLDTGGGREQYF; CDR3 DNA: TGTGCCAGCAGCTTAGATACAGGGGGAGGACGCGAGCAGTACTTC
V gene: TRBV6-5; J gene: TRBJ2-7; clone size: .; D gene: TRBD1; CDR3 protein: CASTGGTGVSYEQYF; CDR3 DNA: TGTGCCAGCACCGGCGGGACAGGCGTCTCCTACGAGCAGTACTTC
V gene: TRBV5-4; J gene: TRBJ1-1; clone size: .; D gene: .; CDR3 protein: CASSIRDSEAEAFF; CDR3 DNA: TGTGCCAGCAGCATCCGGGACTCCGAAGCTGAAGCTTTCTTT
V gene: TRBV5-4; J gene: TRBJ1-3; clone size: few; D gene: .; CDR3 protein: CASSDRGLALNTIYF; CDR3 DNA: TGTGCCAGCAGTGATCGCGGACTTGCATTAAACACCATATATTTT
V gene: TRBV6-5; J gene: TRBJ1-1; clone size: .; D gene: .; CDR3 protein: CASSRAGGNSEAFF; CDR3 DNA: TGTGCCAGCAGCCGGGCGGGGGGAAACAGTGAAGCTTTCTTT
V gene: TRBV27; J gene: TRBJ1-2; clone size: .; D gene: .; CDR3 protein: CASSLASSGGGYTF; CDR3 DNA: TGTGCCAGCAGTTTAGCATCCAGTGGTGGTGGCTACACCTTC
V gene: TRBV9; J gene: TRBJ2-2; clone size: .; D gene: TRBD1; CDR3 protein: CASSPRTGSTGELFF; CDR3 DNA: TGTGCCAGCAGCCCCCGGACAGGGTCCACCGGGGAGCTGTTTTTT
V gene: TRBV7-9; J gene: TRBJ1-2; clone size: few; D gene: .; CDR3 protein: CASSLGLRTDVTNYGYTF; CDR3 DNA: TGTGCCAGCAGCTTAGGGCTGAGGACAGACGTTACTAACTATGGCTACACCTTC
V gene: TRBV2; J gene: TRBJ1-3; clone size: few; D gene: .; CDR3 protein: CASSATGYAGNTIYF; CDR3 DNA: TGTGCCAGCAGTGCTACAGGGTATGCTGGAAACACCATATATTTT
V gene: TRBV13; J gene: TRBJ1-5; clone size: once; D gene: .; CDR3 protein: CASSARHTPEQPQHF; CDR3 DNA: TGTGCCAGCAGCGCCAGGCACACCCCCGAGCAGCCCCAGCATTTT
V gene: TRBV19; J gene: TRBJ1-5; clone size: few; D gene: .; CDR3 protein: CASSWQADQPQHF; CDR3 DNA: TGTGCCAGTAGTTGGCAGGCTGATCAGCCCCAGCATTTT
V gene: TRBV28; J gene: TRBJ1-1; clone size: .; D gene: TRBD1; CDR3 protein: CASSSPPGQGSSEAFF; CDR3 DNA: TGTGCCAGCAGTTCCCCGCCTGGACAGGGAAGTTCGGAAGCTTTCTTT
V gene: TRBV7-6; J gene: TRBJ2-5; clone size: .; D gene: TRBD2; CDR3 protein: CASTLGGAGGNQETQYF; CDR3 DNA: TGTGCCAGCACCCTAGGGGGAGCGGGGGGGAACCAAGAGACCCAGTACTTC
V gene: TRBV5-6; J gene: TRBJ1-6; clone size: .; D gene: .; CDR3 protein: CASSSRGGVGNSPLHF; CDR3 DNA: TGTGCCAGCAGCTCGCGAGGGGGAGTTGGTAATTCACCCCTCCACTTT
V gene: TRBV10-3; J gene: TRBJ1-2; clone size: .; D gene: TRBD1; CDR3 protein: CAISEGGDRDWGLYGYTF; CDR3 DNA: TGTGCCATCAGTGAAGGAGGGGACAGGGACTGGGGACTCTATGGCTACACCTTC
V gene: TRBV7-2; J gene: TRBJ2-7; clone size: .; D gene: TRBD1; CDR3 protein: CASSPGDRVSYEQYF; CDR3 DNA: TGTGCCAGCAGCCCGGGGGACAGGGTATCCTACGAGCAGTACTTC
V gene: TRBV4-2; J gene: TRBJ2-5; clone size: few; D gene: TRBD2; CDR3 protein: CASSQRGLQETQYF; CDR3 DNA: TGTGCCAGCAGCCAGAGGGGACTACAAGAGACCCAGTACTTC
V gene: TRBV19; J gene: TRBJ2-7; clone size: .; D gene: TRBD2; CDR3 protein: CASSMGGFGEQYF; CDR3 DNA: TGTGCCAGTAGTATGGGGGGGTTTGGCGAGCAGTACTTC
V gene: TRBV5-1; J gene: TRBJ2-1; clone size: .; D gene: TRBD2; CDR3 protein: CASSPFSGGLYEQFF; CDR3 DNA: TGCGCCAGCAGCCCCTTCAGCGGGGGGCTATATGAGCAGTTCTTC
V gene: TRBV27; J gene: TRBJ2-2; clone size: .; D gene: .; CDR3 protein: CASSSAGELFF; CDR3 DNA: TGTGCCAGCAGTTCCGCCGGGGAGCTGTTTTTT
V gene: TRBV5-1; J gene: TRBJ2-2; clone size: .; D gene: .; CDR3 protein: CASSDQAGNTGELFF; CDR3 DNA: TGCGCCAGCAGCGACCAAGCGGGGAACACCGGGGAGCTGTTTTTT
V gene: TRBV4-2; J gene: TRBJ2-3; clone size: .; D gene: TRBD2; CDR3 protein: CASSQDRVRGGSLDTQYF; CDR3 DNA: TGTGCCAGCAGCCAAGATCGTGTCCGCGGGGGGTCGCTAGATACGCAGTATTTT
V gene: TRBV20-1; J gene: TRBJ2-5; clone size: once; D gene: .; CDR3 protein: CSADRQETQYF; CDR3 DNA: TGCAGTGCCGACAGACAAGAGACCCAGTACTTC
V gene: TRBV5-1; J gene: TRBJ2-5; clone size: .; D gene: .; CDR3 protein: CASSDGGGEETQYF; CDR3 DNA: TGCGCCAGCAGCGATGGTGGGGGCGAAGAGACCCAGTACTTC
V gene: TRBV9; J gene: TRBJ2-5; clone size: .; D gene: TRBD1; CDR3 protein: CASSELTGLGETQYF; CDR3 DNA: TGTGCCAGCAGCGAACTGACAGGGCTTGGGGAGACCCAGTACTTC
V gene: TRBV18; J gene: TRBJ2-1; clone size: few; D gene: TRBD1; CDR3 protein: CASSDRQGWGTEQFF; CDR3 DNA: TGTGCCAGCTCAGACAGACAGGGGTGGGGAACCGAGCAGTTCTTC
V gene: TRBV5-1; J gene: TRBJ2-3; clone size: .; D gene: TRBD2; CDR3 protein: CASSLLTSGRNTQYF; CDR3 DNA: TGCGCCAGCAGCTTGCTTACTAGCGGGCGGAATACGCAGTATTTT
V gene: TRBV29-1; J gene: TRBJ2-5; clone size: .; D gene: TRBD1; CDR3 protein: CSVSTGGNQETQYF; CDR3 DNA: TGCAGCGTCAGTACAGGGGGTAACCAAGAGACCCAGTACTTC
V gene: TRBV4-1; J gene: TRBJ2-5; clone size: once; D gene: TRBD2; CDR3 protein: CASSLAGSGGARETQYF; CDR3 DNA: TGCGCCAGCAGCCTCGCGGGTAGCGGGGGGGCCCGGGAGACCCAGTACTTC
V gene: TRBV5-1; J gene: TRBJ1-2; clone size: .; D gene: .; CDR3 protein: CASSLDEDYYGYTF; CDR3 DNA: TGCGCCAGCAGCTTGGATGAGGACTACTATGGCTACACCTTC
V gene: TRBV7-8; J gene: TRBJ1-1; clone size: few; D gene: TRBD1; CDR3 protein: CASSEQGGNTEAFF; CDR3 DNA: TGTGCCAGCAGCGAACAGGGGGGGAACACTGAAGCTTTCTTT
V gene: TRBV7-2; J gene: TRBJ1-2; clone size: .; D gene: TRBD1; CDR3 protein: CASGQDRGFYGYTF; CDR3 DNA: TGTGCCAGCGGCCAGGACAGGGGGTTTTATGGCTACACCTTC
V gene: TRBV19; J gene: TRBJ2-1; clone size: .; D gene: .; CDR3 protein: CASSGAGVEQFF; CDR3 DNA: TGTGCCAGTAGCGGGGCAGGGGTAGAGCAGTTCTTC
V gene: TRBV19; J gene: TRBJ1-3; clone size: few; D gene: TRBD1; CDR3 protein: CASSKQGAGNTIYF; CDR3 DNA: TGTGCCAGTAGTAAACAGGGGGCTGGAAACACCATATATTTT
V gene: TRBV5-1; J gene: TRBJ2-1; clone size: .; D gene: .; CDR3 protein: CASSSDSNEQFF; CDR3 DNA: TGCGCCAGCAGCTCCGACAGTAATGAGCAGTTCTTC
V gene: TRBV9; J gene: TRBJ1-3; clone size: .; D gene: TRBD1; CDR3 protein: CASSVVTGGMSSGNTIYF; CDR3 DNA: TGTGCCAGCAGCGTAGTGACAGGGGGTATGAGCTCTGGAAACACCATATATTTT
V gene: TRBV6-5; J gene: TRBJ1-1; clone size: .; D gene: .; CDR3 protein: CASRDGYYTEAFF; CDR3 DNA: TGTGCCAGCAGAGACGGGTATTACACTGAAGCTTTCTTT
V gene: TRBV7-2; J gene: TRBJ2-5; clone size: .; D gene: TRBD2; CDR3 protein: CASSSGGRETQYF; CDR3 DNA: TGTGCCAGCAGTTCGGGGGGTCGGGAGACCCAGTACTTC
V gene: TRBV7-2; J gene: TRBJ1-6; clone size: .; D gene: .; CDR3 protein: CASSLGSPYNSPLHF; CDR3 DNA: TGTGCCAGCAGCTTAGGGAGCCCCTATAATTCACCCCTCCACTTT
V gene: TRBV5-1; J gene: TRBJ2-5; clone size: .; D gene: .; CDR3 protein: CASSLEGVVETQYF; CDR3 DNA: TGCGCCAGCAGCTTGGAAGGGGTTGTGGAGACCCAGTACTTC
V gene: TRBV4-3; J gene: TRBJ2-3; clone size: .; D gene: .; CDR3 protein: CASSQDSEFTDTQYF; CDR3 DNA: TGCGCCAGCAGCCAAGATTCTGAGTTCACAGATACGCAGTATTTT
V gene: TRBV7-6; J gene: TRBJ2-1; clone size: .; D gene: TRBD2; CDR3 protein: CASSSGGIEQFF; CDR3 DNA: TGTGCCAGCAGCTCGGGGGGTATTGAGCAGTTCTTC
V gene: TRBV11-2; J gene: TRBJ1-1; clone size: .; D gene: .; CDR3 protein: CASSSLVGRYTEAFF; CDR3 DNA: TGTGCCAGCAGCTCCCTTGTGGGCAGGTACACTGAAGCTTTCTTT
V gene: TRBV18; J gene: TRBJ1-1; clone size: .; D gene: TRBD1; CDR3 protein: CASTGAGNTEAFF; CDR3 DNA: TGTGCCAGCACAGGGGCAGGGAACACTGAAGCTTTCTTT
V gene: TRBV7-7; J gene: TRBJ2-7; clone size: .; D gene: .; CDR3 protein: CASSSTGSYEQYF; CDR3 DNA: TGTGCCAGCAGCTCAACAGGGTCCTACGAGCAGTACTTC
V gene: TRBV10-3; J gene: TRBJ1-4; clone size: once; D gene: .; CDR3 protein: CAISRQLPNEKLFF; CDR3 DNA: TGTGCCATCAGTCGACAGCTCCCAAATGAAAAACTGTTTTTT